The rows below give T cell receptor beta chains drawn from one sample of a study of cytomegalovirus exposure and HLA in healthy donors. Only in-frame clones appear in the TCRdb table, and some are missing; sequencing was by immunoSEQ multiplex PCR. The sample shows 300,000 to 400,000 clones, roughly 85% of them seen only once. The sample comprised PBMCs. The receptors come from a woman in her late teens or twenties in good health and CMV-seronegative. The CDR3 runs from the conserved cysteine through the conserved F or W. The D gene is left open where the match is weak. The listing skips clone size in some rows; elsewhere it reads once, few, many or a size class.

-,-,TRBJ1-2,TRBV5-1,TGCGCCAGTGGGGCCCCTAACTATGGCTACACCTTC,CASGAPNYGYTF
-,-,TRBJ1-6,TRBV7-9,TGTGCCAGCAGCTTAGCGACAGTGTCCTCACCCCTCCACTTT,CASSLATVSSPLHF
-,TRBD1,TRBJ1-5,TRBV7-8,TGTGCCAGCAGCCTGGGGACAGGGATTCGCAATCAGCCCCAGCATTTT,CASSLGTGIRNQPQHF
-,-,TRBJ2-7,TRBV14,TGTGCCAGCAGCCAACGAGGGAGCTCCTACGAGCAGTACTTC,CASSQRGSSYEQYF
-,-,TRBJ2-3,TRBV6-6,TGTGCCAGCAGTTACTCGACTGTTAGCACAGATACGCAGTATTTT,CASSYSTVSTDTQYF
-,TRBD1,TRBJ1-6,TRBV7-8,TGTGCCAGCAGCTCCCGACAGGGAGAGCGTTCACCCCTCCACTTT,CASSSRQGERSPLHF
-,-,TRBJ2-7,TRBV20-1,TGCAGTGCTAGTGGGCCGGCCGAGCAGTACTTC,CSASGPAEQYF
-,-,TRBJ2-7,TRBV4-1,TGCGCCAGCAGCCAAGCGGTTGCGGGGGCCATCTACGAGCAGTACTTC,CASSQAVAGAIYEQYF
-,-,TRBJ2-1,TRBV7-6,TGTGCCAGCAGCCCCCGAGGGCCGGGAGAATCCTACAATGAGCAGTTCTTC,CASSPRGPGESYNEQFF
-,TRBD1,TRBJ1-4,TRBV5-8,TGTGCCAGCAGCTTGGGAAGGACAGGGCATGAAAAACTGTTTTTT,CASSLGRTGHEKLFF
-,TRBD2,TRBJ2-1,TRBV11-2,TGTGCCAGCAGGCCACTAGCGGGAGGCTACCATGAGCAGTTCTTC,CASRPLAGGYHEQFF
-,TRBD1,TRBJ2-7,TRBV6-5,TGTGCCAGCAGTTCCACCGGGACAGGGAATCTGGACGAGCAGTACTTC,CASSSTGTGNLDEQYF
-,TRBD1,TRBJ1-2,TRBV29-1,TGCAGCGTTGACAGGGGGTATGGCTACACCTTC,CSVDRGYGYTF
-,TRBD1,TRBJ2-7,TRBV5-4,TGTGCCAGCAGCTTGCGAGACAGGGAATACGAGCAGTACTTC,CASSLRDREYEQYF
-,TRBD1,TRBJ2-5,TRBV6-1,TGTGCCAGCAGCTTCGACAGGGGCCAAGAGACCCAGTACTTC,CASSFDRGQETQYF
-,TRBD1,TRBJ1-4,TRBV15,TGTGCCACCAGCAACCGGGACAGCCGGGGTTTT,CATSNRDSRGF
-,-,TRBJ2-3,TRBV30,TGTGCCTGGAGTGTGCTTGTTGGCGGACACACAGATACGCAGTATTTT,CAWSVLVGGHTDTQYF
-,TRBD1,TRBJ2-7,TRBV6-6,TGTGCCAGCAGCCAGCGACAGGGAATCTACGAGCAGTACTTC,CASSQRQGIYEQYF
once,-,TRBJ2-5,TRBV12-2,TGTGCAAGTCGCTTAGCGGTACACCAGGCGACCCAGTACTTC,CASRLAVHQATQYF
-,-,TRBJ2-1,TRBV20-1,TGCAGTGCCATAGACGCGGTGCAGTTCTTC,CSAIDAVQFF
-,-,TRBJ1-6,TRBV29-1,TGCAGCGTGGGGACTACCTATAATTCACCCCTCCACTTT,CSVGTTYNSPLHF
-,-,TRBJ1-1,TRBV27,TGTGCCAGCAGACCACTTGGAGACAGTAACACTGAAGCTTTCTTT,CASRPLGDSNTEAFF
-,-,TRBJ1-1,TRBV19,TGTGCCACCGCGGTGGGTCACACTGAAGCTTTCTTT,CATAVGHTEAFF
-,-,TRBJ1-1,TRBV7-9,TGTGCCAGCAGCTTCGGAGGCGACACTGAAGCTTTCTTT,CASSFGGDTEAFF
-,-,TRBJ2-1,TRBV10-2,TGCGCCAGCAGCAGGGTCTCCTACAATGAGCAGTTCTTC,CASSRVSYNEQFF
-,-,TRBJ2-7,TRBV6-5,TGTGCCAGCAGGAGCGGGTACGAGCAGTACTTC,CASRSGYEQYF
-,TRBD2,TRBJ2-7,TRBV2,TGTGCCAGCCGACTAGCGGGGGGGCTCTACGAGCAGTACTTC,CASRLAGGLYEQYF
-,-,TRBJ1-2,TRBV5-4,TGTGCCAGCAGCGGGGCGGGGGGCAACTATGGCTACACCTTC,CASSGAGGNYGYTF
-,-,TRBJ1-1,TRBV5-6,TGTGCCAGCAGCTTTTGGCAGGGAAGTACTGAAGCTTTCTTT,CASSFWQGSTEAFF
-,TRBD1,TRBJ1-2,TRBV28,TGTGCCAGCAGTCGGACAGGGCGCGCCTATGGCTACACCTTC,CASSRTGRAYGYTF
-,TRBD1,TRBJ2-4,TRBV6-1,TGTGCCAGCGGGCCGACAGGGGACGGGAACATTCAGTACTTC,CASGPTGDGNIQYF
-,-,TRBJ2-5,TRBV5-1,TGCGCCAGCAGCCGGAGCCAGGAGACCCAGTACTTC,CASSRSQETQYF
-,-,TRBJ1-1,TRBV18,TGTGCCAGCTCACTCCCCTCAGCGAGCCGGAACACTGAAGCTTTCTTT,CASSLPSASRNTEAFF
-,-,TRBJ2-3,TRBV27,TGTGCCAGCAGTTTACGGCGGAGCGGCACAGATACGCAGTATTTT,CASSLRRSGTDTQYF
-,-,TRBJ1-5,TRBV28,TGTGCCAGCAGCACAGGACAAAATCAGCCCCAGCATTTT,CASSTGQNQPQHF
once,TRBD2,TRBJ2-3,TRBV6-5,TGTGCCAGCAGTAGCGGGGGCAGCACAGATACGCAGTATTTT,CASSSGGSTDTQYF
-,TRBD2,TRBJ2-1,TRBV29-1,TGCAGCGCTACCAGCGGGGGGCGTTACAATGAGCAGTTCTTC,CSATSGGRYNEQFF
-,TRBD2,TRBJ2-7,TRBV9,TGTGCCAGCAGCGCCTCCGGGAGGGGGGGCGAGCAGTACTTC,CASSASGRGGEQYF
many,TRBD1,TRBJ2-1,TRBV13,TGTGCCAGCAGCTTCTCCGGACAGGGGGCCTACAATGAGCAGTTCTTC,CASSFSGQGAYNEQFF